Below, 14 T cell receptor beta chains from the same sample are listed, as sequenced in a study of blood T cell repertoires in COVID-19. Measured with immunoSEQ multiplex PCR; TCRdb has only the in-frame clones, and not every one. The sample consists of approximately 230,000 clones, approximately 84% of them appearing once. The sequenced sample was PBMCs or T cells enriched from blood (not recorded which). The receptors come from a middle-aged man who had recovered from COVID-19.

The chain couples TRBV27 to TRBJ2-7; 9 nucleotides align to TRBD1. V was clipped by 5 bases and J by 4 bases; unmatched bases: 9. Germline V gene data show CDR1 as MNHEY and CDR2 as SMNVEV (reference sequence). There are 15 residues in the CDR3. The CDR3 DNA is TGTGCCAGCAGTGTAAATCCGGGACAGGGATACGAGCAGTACTTC. Translation gives CASSVNPGQGYEQYF.

In nucleotides, the CDR3 is TGTGCCAGCAGCTTAGGGCAGTTATACGAGCAGTACTTC. Translated: CASSLGQLYEQYF. The rearrangement joins TRBV7-9 to TRBJ2-7; no definite D call. The CDR3 runs to 13 residues. In germline, CDR1 is SEHNR, CDR2 FQNEAQ (reference sequence). Trimming shortened V by 1 base and J by 4 bases, and 8 bases separated the two germline ends.

This clone was seen only once. The CDR3 is CAWDRGRSGNTIYF. For the CDR3, the DNA is TGTGCCTGGGATAGAGGGAGATCTGGAAACACCATATATTTT. The chain combines TRBV30 with TRBJ1-3; no reliable D call. The CDR3 length is 14 residues. The ends were cut back, 5 bases at V and 1 base at J, with 12 bases in the middle. CDR1 GTSNPN and CDR2 SVGIG come from the germline V gene (reference sequence). Using reference TRBV30 and TRBJ1-3 for the parts outside the CDR3, the full variable domain is SQTIHQWPATLVQPVGSPLSLECTVEGTSNPNLYWYRQAAGRGLQLLFYSVGIGQISSEVPQNLSASRPQDRQFILSSKKLLLSDSGFYLCAWDRGRSGNTIYFGEGSWLTVV.

In its sample, this clone was seen once. The gene calls are TRBV6-4 and TRBJ1-1, with TRBD1 matching over 8 bases. The CDR3 is 13 amino acids. The V and J ends lost 5 bases and 3 bases, in that order; junction bases with no gene match: 2. Germline V gene lookup returns CDR1 MRHNA and CDR2 SNTAGT. The CDR3 loop is CASSTDRDTEAFF. The CDR3 region has the DNA TGTGCCAGCAGTACGGACAGGGACACTGAAGCTTTCTTT.

The chain uses TRBV19 and TRBJ1-4; no clear D gene. The CDR3 spans 16 residues. Germline loops: CDR1 LNHDA, CDR2 SQIVND (reference sequence). Trimming removed 5 bases from V and 0 bases from J, with 13 bases in between. The CDR3 here is CASSDLRGPTNEKLFF. The CDR3 DNA reads as TGTGCCAGTAGTGACCTTCGAGGGCCAACTAATGAAAAACTGTTTTTT.

The V call is TRBV7-8, the J call TRBJ1-2; possible D gene TRBD1, 5 bases. The germline V and J ends were trimmed by 1 base and 3 bases, with 9 bases remaining between them. Germline lookup yields CDR1 SGHVS and CDR2 FQNEAQ. This CDR3 is 14 amino acids long. DNA for the CDR3: TGTGCCAGCAGCTTAGGACAGTTTCACTATGGCTACACCTTC. This gives the protein CASSLGQFHYGYTF.

The V call is TRBV9, the J call TRBJ1-1, with no clear D. Deletions cut 0 bases from V and 1 base from J, with 7 bases between. CDR1 and CDR2 from the germline V gene are SGDLS and YYNGEE. The CDR3 extends over 14 amino acids. CDR3 protein: CASSVGHANTEAFF. CDR3 bases: TGTGCCAGCAGCGTAGGGCACGCGAACACTGAAGCTTTCTTT.

The J gene is TRBJ1-4, the V gene TRBV11-2; 7 positions match TRBD1. V lost 4 bases and J lost 3; bases outside the gene matches: 5. Germline V gene sequence: CDR1 SGHAT, CDR2 FQNNGV. The CDR3 sequence is 15 residues long. The chain's CDR3 is CASSSDGTANEKLFF. In DNA, the CDR3 is TGTGCCAGCAGCTCTGACGGGACAGCTAATGAAAAACTGTTTTTT.

This sequence joins TRBV7-2 and TRBJ2-1; 16 nucleotides align to TRBD2. The CDR3 loop spans 16 amino acids. J was trimmed by 12 bases and V by 5 bases; bases with no gene match: 10. Germline CDR1 and CDR2: SGHTA and FQGNSA. CDR3: CASSLGTSGRARGQFF. Written as DNA, the CDR3 is TGTGCCAGCAGCCTCGGGACTAGCGGGAGGGCCCGGGGGCAGTTCTTC.

The genes are TRBV5-1 and TRBJ2-3; 9 bases are shared with TRBD2. The CDR3 is 16 residues long. V lost 2 bases to trimming and J lost 1 base; unmatched junction nucleotides: 5. Looked up from germline, CDR1 is SGHRS and CDR2 is YFSETQ. The chain's CDR3 is CASSFNGGRGTDTQYF. The CDR3 DNA sequence: TGCGCCAGCAGCTTTAATGGCGGGAGGGGCACAGATACGCAGTATTTT.

The genes are TRBV29-1 and TRBJ2-5, with a weak D call TRBD2 (6 bases). This CDR3 has 15 amino acids. V gave up 6 bases and J gave up 7 bases, with 24 bases separating them. Germline-derived CDR1 and CDR2 are SQVTM and ANQGSEA. CDR3 sequence: CSVSEGETRVGTQYF. The CDR3 nucleotides are TGCAGCGTCTCGGAGGGTGAAACCAGGGTAGGGACCCAGTACTTC.

V is TRBV6-2 or TRBV6-3 and J is TRBJ2-7, with TRBD2 matching over 8 bases. Trimming cost V 2 bases and J 3 bases; bases outside gene matches: 6. Germline V lookup: CDR1 MNHEY, CDR2 SVGEGT. The CDR3 extends over 15 amino acids. The CDR3 region is CASSYGDSGIYEQYF. In nucleotides, the CDR3 is TGTGCCAGCAGTTACGGGGATAGCGGGATCTACGAGCAGTACTTC.

The gene calls are TRBV4-3 and TRBJ1-6; D remains ambiguous. This CDR3 region has 14 residues. Germline lookup yields CDR1 LGHNA and CDR2 YSLEER. Trimming removed 0 bases from V and 11 bases from J, with 11 bases in between. The chain's CDR3 is CASSQDTTRTPLHF. The CDR3 region has the DNA TGCGCCAGCAGCCAAGATACCACGCGGACACCCCTCCACTTT.

This clone was counted once. The chain joins TRBV27 to TRBJ1-2; 7 nucleotides agree with TRBD1. CDR1 and CDR2 (germline): MNHEY, SMNVEV (reference sequence). The CDR3 consists of 18 residues. V lost 0 bases to trimming and J lost 5 bases; unmatched junction nucleotides: 15. The CDR3 bases are TGTGCCAGCAGTTTATCGAGGCCGAACAGGGGCGGACGATATGGCTACACCTTC. Translated, it gives CASSLSRPNRGGRYGYTF.